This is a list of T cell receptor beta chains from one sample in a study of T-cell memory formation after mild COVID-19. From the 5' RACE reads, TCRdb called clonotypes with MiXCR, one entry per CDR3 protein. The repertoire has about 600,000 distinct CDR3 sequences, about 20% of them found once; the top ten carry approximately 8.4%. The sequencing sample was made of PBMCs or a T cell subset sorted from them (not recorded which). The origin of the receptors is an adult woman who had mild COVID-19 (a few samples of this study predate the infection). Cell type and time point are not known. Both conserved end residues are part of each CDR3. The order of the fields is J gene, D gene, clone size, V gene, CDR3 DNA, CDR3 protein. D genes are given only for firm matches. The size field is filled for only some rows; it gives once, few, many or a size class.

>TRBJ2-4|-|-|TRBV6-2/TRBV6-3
TGTGCCAGCAGCCCGGGATTGGCGGCCAAAAACATTCAGTACTTC
CASSPGLAAKNIQYF
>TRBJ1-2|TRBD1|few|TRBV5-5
TGTGCCAGCACCGTAGACAGGGCTTTGCCGTTTCACCTTTCTAACTATGGCTACACCTTC
CASTVDRALPFHLSNYGYTF
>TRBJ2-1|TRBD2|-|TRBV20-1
TGCAGTGCGCGGACACCGGGACTAGCGGGAGGTCGCTCCTACAATGAGCAGTTCTTC
CSARTPGLAGGRSYNEQFF
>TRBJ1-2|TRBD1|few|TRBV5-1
TGCGCCAGCAGCTTGTCTAGGGGACAGGCAGCGTACGGGACTGGCTACACCTTC
CASSLSRGQAAYGTGYTF
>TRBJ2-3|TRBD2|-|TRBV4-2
TGTGCCAGCAGCCAAGATCAAGTAGCGGGAGGCCTCATTGATACGCAGTATTTT
CASSQDQVAGGLIDTQYF
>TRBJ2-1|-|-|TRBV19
TGTGCCAGTACCGAGGGAAGCCGATACAATGAGCAGTTCTTC
CASTEGSRYNEQFF
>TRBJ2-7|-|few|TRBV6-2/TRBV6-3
TGTGCCAGCAGGACCGTCCTAGCGAGCTCCTACGAGCAGTACTTC
CASRTVLASSYEQYF
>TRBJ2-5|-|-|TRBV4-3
TGCGCCAGCAGCCAAGCGACTAGCCAAGAGACCCAGTACTTC
CASSQATSQETQYF
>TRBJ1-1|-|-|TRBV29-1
TGCAGCGTTGTCGAGGCTGAAGCTTTCTTT
CSVVEAEAFF
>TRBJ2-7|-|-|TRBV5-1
TGCGCCAGCAGCTTTGGGATCTACGAGCAGTACTTC
CASSFGIYEQYF
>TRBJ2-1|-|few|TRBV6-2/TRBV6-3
TGTGCCAGCAGTTTTCACGAGGGACGGAGGAATGAGCAGTTCTTC
CASSFHEGRRNEQFF
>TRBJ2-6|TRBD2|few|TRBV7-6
TGTGCCAGCAGGAGGGAGGGTGGGGCCAACGTCCTGACTTTC
CASRREGGANVLTF
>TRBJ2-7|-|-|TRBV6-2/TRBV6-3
TGTGCCAGCAGTACACTCATCGGAGTTTGGTACTTC
CASSTLIGVWYF
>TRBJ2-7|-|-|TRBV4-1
TGCGCCAGCAGCCAAAGGGGCCTCTACGAGCAGTACTTC
CASSQRGLYEQYF
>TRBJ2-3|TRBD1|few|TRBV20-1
TGCAGTGCTTACCAGACAGGGGTACGCACAGATACGCAGTATTTT
CSAYQTGVRTDTQYF
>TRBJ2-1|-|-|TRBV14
TGTGCCAGCAGCCAAACGTCAGCCGTATACAATGAGCAGTTCTTC
CASSQTSAVYNEQFF
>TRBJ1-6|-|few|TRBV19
TGTGCCAGTAGTGTCCGGAATCCGTATAATTCACCCCTCCACTTT
CASSVRNPYNSPLHF
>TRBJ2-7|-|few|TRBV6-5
TGTGCCAGCAGGTCCCCGGGACTCCAGATTCAGTACTTC
CASRSPGLQIQYF
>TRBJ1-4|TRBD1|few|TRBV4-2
TGTGCCAGCAGCCAACGGGACAGCCTGTTTTTT
CASSQRDSLFF
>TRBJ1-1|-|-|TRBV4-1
TGCGCCAGCAGCTACGTCTTCAATGTGGGGGGGAACACTGAAGCTTTCTTT
CASSYVFNVGGNTEAFF
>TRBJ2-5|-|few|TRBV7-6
TGTGCCAGCAGCTTAGTGAGGGGAGAAGAAGAGACCCAGTACTTC
CASSLVRGEEETQYF
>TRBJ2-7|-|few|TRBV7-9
TGTGCCAGCAGCTTAAGCACGGGAGCTACCTACGAGCAGTACTTC
CASSLSTGATYEQYF
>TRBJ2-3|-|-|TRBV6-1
TGTGCCAGCCGTCGGGACACGATGGTCACAGATACGCAGTATTTT
CASRRDTMVTDTQYF
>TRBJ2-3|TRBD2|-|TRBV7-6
TGTGCCAGCAGCTTAGAGACTAGCGGGGGGCCGGGCACAGATACGCAGTATTTT
CASSLETSGGPGTDTQYF
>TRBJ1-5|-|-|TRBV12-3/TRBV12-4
TGTGCCAGCAGTTTAGTAGGGTGGGCAGGGGACAGCAATCAGCCCCAGCATTTT
CASSLVGWAGDSNQPQHF
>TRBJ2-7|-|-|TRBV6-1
TGTGCCAGCAGCCCAGAACAGGGTTCCTACGAGCAGTACTTC
CASSPEQGSYEQYF